This T cell receptor (beta chain) appears in the sequencing data of a study of blood T cell repertoires in COVID-19. Measured with immunoSEQ multiplex PCR; TCRdb has only the in-frame clones, and not every one. The sample has some 380,000 clones, 81% seen once; the top ten hold under 1.2%. This CDR3 contains 13 residues. In germline, CDR1 is GTSNPN, CDR2 SVGIG (reference sequence). After removal of 5 bases from V and 7 bases from J, the junction contained 6 bases not matched to a gene. The TCR sequence derives from a human donor with acute or convalescent COVID-19. The donor label of this sample is uncertain. The rearrangement joins TRBV30 to TRBJ1-5; 9 nucleotides match TRBD1. Sequencing was carried out using peripheral blood. In nucleotides, the CDR3 is TGTGCCTGGGGGACAGGGCCTTTCCAGCCCCAGCATTTT. It translates to CAWGTGPFQPQHF.